These 9 T cell receptor beta chains share one sample of origin, sequenced in a study of cytomegalovirus exposure and HLA in healthy donors. PCR involved 60 Vbeta and 13 Jbeta primers. Clones were sequenced by immunoSEQ multiplex PCR, and TCRdb holds only the in-frame ones, with some missing. The table has 140,000 to 150,000 clones, over 60% seen once. The specimen sequenced was PBMCs. These receptors originate from a woman younger than 45 in good health and CMV-seronegative.

In this sample, this clone turned up a few times. The gene calls are TRBV4-1 and TRBJ1-6; 9 bases map to TRBD1. The CDR3 spans 16 residues. The V gene's germline CDR1 is MGHRA and CDR2 YSYEKL. V lost 2 bases, J lost 3 bases, and 2 bases stayed unmatched. CDR3 coding DNA: TGCGCCAGCAGCCAAAAGACAGGGGGCTATAATTCACCCCTCCACTTT. Translated, it gives CASSQKTGGYNSPLHF.

V usage is TRBV30 and J usage is TRBJ2-1, with D possibly matching TRBD2 (5 bases). This CDR3 is 12 amino acids long. V lost 3 bases to trimming and J lost 7 bases, with 10 bases between them. Per the germline V gene, CDR1 is GTSNPN and CDR2 is SVGIG (reference sequence). This CDR3 is CAWSKTRNEQFF. The CDR3 coding sequence is TGTGCCTGGAGCAAAACTAGGAATGAGCAGTTCTTC.

The CDR3 DNA sequence: TGTGCCAGCAGCCCGGACAGGGGCAATCAGCCCCAGCATTTT. As protein: CASSPDRGNQPQHF. This chain joins TRBV9 and TRBJ1-5, with TRBD1 matching over 8 bases. This CDR3 contains 14 residues. The germline gives CDR1 SGDLS, CDR2 YYNGEE. V gave up 4 bases and J gave up 2 bases; unmatched junction bases: 2.

The chain combines TRBV5-6 with TRBJ1-1, with a tentative D call TRBD1 (5 bases). Germline values: CDR1 SGHDT, CDR2 YYEEEE. CDR3 length: 14 residues. V was trimmed by 4 bases and J by 8 bases, leaving 18 bases between them. CDR3 DNA: TGTGCCAGCAGCCCGGCGGTATTTCGACAGGAAGCTTTCTTT. Protein product: CASSPAVFRQEAFF.

The rearrangement links TRBV11-2 to TRBJ1-6, with a weak D call TRBD1 (6 bases). Deletions cut 5 bases from V and 6 bases from J, with 11 bases between. The CDR3 consists of 14 residues. Germline V gene sequence: CDR1 SGHAT, CDR2 FQNNGV. The CDR3, as DNA: TGTGCCAGCAGCGGACAGCCTACTAATTCACCCCTCCACTTT. It yields the protein CASSGQPTNSPLHF.

V and J are TRBV5-8 and TRBJ1-2; TRBD1 might be the D (6 bases). Trimming removed 0 bases from V and 9 bases from J, with 12 bases in between. Germline V gene lookup returns CDR1 SGHTS and CDR2 YDEGEE. CDR3 size: 13 residues. The CDR3 nucleotides read TGTGCCAGCAGCTTGGGCCCAGGGGCTCGCTACACCTTC. It codes for CASSLGPGARYTF.

This clone was observed a handful of times. This chain joins TRBV5-1 and TRBJ2-2; D might be TRBD2 (7 bases). Trimming took off 5 bases at V and 4 bases at J, with 15 bases between the two ends. In germline, CDR1 is SGHRS, CDR2 YFSETQ. The CDR3 covers 15 residues. CDR3 sequence reads: CASSLPGGFTGELFF. The DNA for the CDR3 is TGCGCCAGCAGTCTACCGGGGGGCTTCACCGGGGAGCTGTTTTTT.

The genes are TRBV7-2 and TRBJ2-1, with unresolved D. V gave up 1 base and J gave up 8 bases, with 9 bases separating them. The CDR3 loop spans 13 amino acids. Germline V gene data show CDR1 as SGHTA and CDR2 as FQGNSA. The CDR3 nucleotides are TGTGCCAGCAGCTTAGTTAGATCGTATGAGCAGTTCTTC. This encodes CASSLVRSYEQFF.

The genes are TRBV27 and TRBJ1-6; the match to TRBD1 covers 8 bases. Germline V gene lookup returns CDR1 MNHEY and CDR2 SMNVEV (reference sequence). V lost 4 bases, J lost 7 bases, and 9 bases stayed unmatched. The CDR3 is 16 amino acids. DNA for the CDR3: TGTGCCAGCAGTTCCCCAGGGACAGGAAAAAATTCACCCCTCCACTTT. It is translated as CASSSPGTGKNSPLHF.